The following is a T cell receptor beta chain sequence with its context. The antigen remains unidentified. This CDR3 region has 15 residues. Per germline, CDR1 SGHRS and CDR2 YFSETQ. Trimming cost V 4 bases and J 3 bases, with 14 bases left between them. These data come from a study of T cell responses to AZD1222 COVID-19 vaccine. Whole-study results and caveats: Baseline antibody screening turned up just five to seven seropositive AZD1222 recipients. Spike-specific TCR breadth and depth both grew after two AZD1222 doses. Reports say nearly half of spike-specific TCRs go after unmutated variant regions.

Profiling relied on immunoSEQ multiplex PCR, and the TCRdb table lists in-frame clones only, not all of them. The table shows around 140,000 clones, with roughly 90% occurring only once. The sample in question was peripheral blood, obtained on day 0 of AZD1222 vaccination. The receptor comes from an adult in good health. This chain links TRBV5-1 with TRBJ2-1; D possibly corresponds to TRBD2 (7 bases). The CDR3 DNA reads TGCGCCAGCAGCCCAGCGGGGACAAGCTACAATGAGCAGTTCTTC. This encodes CASSPAGTSYNEQFF. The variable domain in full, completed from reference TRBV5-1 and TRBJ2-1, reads KAGVTQTPRYLIKTRGQQVTLSCSPISGHRSVSWYQQTPGQGLQFLFEYFSETQRNKGNFPGRFSGRQFSNSRSEMNVSTLELGDSALYLCASSPAGTSYNEQFFGPGTRLTVL.